This TCR beta chain was recorded in a study of cytomegalovirus exposure and HLA in healthy donors. Study context: Later analysis reported that the approximately 120 validation repertoires shared the platform of the roughly 700 first-cohort repertoires.

The donors were members of the approximately 130-subject validation cohort (separate from the approximately 670-subject first cohort). V lost 5 bases and J lost 5, with 18 bases in between. Germline-derived CDR1 and CDR2 are SGHTA and FQGNSA. The CDR3 spans 16 residues. Measured with immunoSEQ multiplex PCR; TCRdb has only the in-frame clones, and not every one. The table includes about 95,000 clones, 85% detected once. In the case of this clone: No antigen is known for it.

Notes on the study in general: The investigators catalogued 164 TCR beta chains as cytomegalovirus-associated.

The sequenced sample consisted of PBMCs. The rearrangement joins TRBV7-2 to TRBJ2-2; tentatively, D is TRBD2 (6 bases). This clonotype was sampled from a man between 18 and 29 years old in good health and CMV-seropositive. The CDR3 reads CASSPHGGAGTGELFF. CDR3 sequence (DNA): TGTGCCAGCAGCCCACACGGAGGGGCTGGTACCGGGGAGCTGTTTTTT.